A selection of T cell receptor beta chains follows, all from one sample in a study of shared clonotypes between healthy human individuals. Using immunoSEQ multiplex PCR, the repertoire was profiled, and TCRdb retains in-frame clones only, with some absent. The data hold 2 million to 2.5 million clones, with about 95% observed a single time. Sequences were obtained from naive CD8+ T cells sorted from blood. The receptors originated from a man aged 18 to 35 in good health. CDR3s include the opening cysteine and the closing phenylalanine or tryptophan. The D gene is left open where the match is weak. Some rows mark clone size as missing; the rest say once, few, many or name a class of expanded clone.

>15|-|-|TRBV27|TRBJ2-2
CASSFRGANTGELFF
TGTGCCAGCAGTTTTCGGGGCGCGAACACCGGGGAGCTGTTTTTT
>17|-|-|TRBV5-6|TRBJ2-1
CASLPGHDTDPYNEQFF
TGTGCCAGCCTCCCCGGACACGACACGGACCCCTACAATGAGCAGTTCTTC
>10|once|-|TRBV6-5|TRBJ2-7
CASSYSGEYF
TGTGCCAGCAGTTACTCCGGCGAGTACTTC
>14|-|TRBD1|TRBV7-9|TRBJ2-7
CASSPLGQGYEQYF
TGTGCCAGCAGCCCCCTCGGACAGGGCTACGAGCAGTACTTC
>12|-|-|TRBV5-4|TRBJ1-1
CASTEISGEAFF
TGTGCCAGCACCGAAATCTCAGGAGAAGCTTTCTTT
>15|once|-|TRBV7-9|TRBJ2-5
CASSFGTGKQETQYF
TGTGCCAGCAGCTTCGGGACTGGAAAGCAAGAGACCCAGTACTTC
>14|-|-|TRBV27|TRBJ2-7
CASSLSKGSYEQYF
TGTGCCAGCAGTTTATCGAAGGGCTCCTACGAGCAGTACTTC
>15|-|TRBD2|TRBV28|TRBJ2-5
CASSVWRGGAETQYF
TGTGCCAGCTCCGTTTGGCGGGGGGGGGCAGAGACCCAGTACTTC
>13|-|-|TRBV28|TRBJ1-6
CATSAISNSPLHF
TGTGCCACCTCCGCAATTTCTAATTCACCCCTCCACTTT
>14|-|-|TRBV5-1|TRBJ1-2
CASSDVSGFYGYTF
TGCGCCAGCAGCGACGTCTCGGGGTTCTATGGCTACACCTTC